These T cell receptor beta chains were read from a single sample in a study of early T cells in non-severe SARS-CoV-2 infection. TCRdb reanalysed the 5' RACE reads using MiXCR and keeps one entry per CDR3 protein. The sample holds fewer than 75,000 distinct CDR3 sequences, 20% to 25% seen once. This sample comprised whole blood, obtained at baseline. These TCRs come from an adult who was a healthcare worker with PCR-confirmed SARS-CoV-2 infection or an uninfected control (not recorded which). The CDR3 runs from the conserved cysteine through the conserved F or W. The D gene is left open where the match is weak. Size is stated for part of the rows, as once, few or many counts, or as a class when the clone is expanded.

TRBV6-5	.	.	TRBJ2-7	CASSTGSAYEQYF	TGTGCCAGCAGCACAGGCAGCGCCTACGAGCAGTACTTC
TRBV18	many	TRBD1	TRBJ2-7	CASSPRQGVTEQYF	TGTGCCAGCTCACCAAGACAGGGGGTGACCGAGCAGTACTTC
TRBV12-3/TRBV12-4	many	.	TRBJ1-3	CASSLLSSGNTIYF	TGTGCCAGCAGTTTACTCAGTTCGGGAAACACCATATATTTT
TRBV13	.	.	TRBJ1-1	CASMFRRTAGSEAFF	TGTGCCAGCATGTTCCGCAGGACCGCAGGGAGCGAAGCTTTCTTT
TRBV6-5	many	.	TRBJ2-7	CASSYSTDTLIYEQYF	TGTGCCAGCAGTTACTCGACCGACACCTTGATTTACGAGCAGTACTTC
TRBV6-6	few	.	TRBJ2-1	CASSPPRINNEQFF	TGTGCCAGCAGTCCTCCCCGAATAAACAATGAGCAGTTCTTC
TRBV2	few	.	TRBJ1-5	CASKGDVSNQPQHF	TGTGCCAGCAAAGGAGACGTTAGCAATCAGCCCCAGCATTTT
TRBV12-3/TRBV12-4	.	.	TRBJ2-7	CASSPQGGGSSYEQYF	TGTGCCAGCAGTCCCCAGGGCGGGGGCAGCTCCTACGAGCAGTACTTC
TRBV3-1	few	.	TRBJ2-2	CASSQEGATTGELFF	TGTGCCAGCAGCCAAGAGGGGGCGACCACCGGGGAGCTGTTTTTT
TRBV7-9	few	.	TRBJ1-1	CASSLVWARNTEAFF	TGTGCCAGCAGCTTAGTTTGGGCTCGGAACACTGAAGCTTTCTTT
TRBV18	.	.	TRBJ1-1	CASSPPQTNTEAFF	TGTGCCAGCTCACCCCCACAGACGAACACTGAAGCTTTCTTT
TRBV5-1	.	.	TRBJ2-3	CASSLTSDTQYF	TGCGCCAGCAGCCTGACATCAGATACGCAGTATTTT
TRBV19	few	.	TRBJ1-5	CASNFGNQPQHF	TGTGCCAGTAATTTTGGGAATCAGCCCCAGCATTTT
TRBV7-2	few	TRBD1	TRBJ2-2	CASSPGTGTGELFF	TGTGCCAGCAGCCCCGGGACAGGGACCGGGGAGCTGTTTTTT
TRBV7-9	.	.	TRBJ2-5	CASGPGNEETQYF	TGTGCCAGCGGTCCAGGTAACGAAGAGACCCAGTACTTC
TRBV5-1	.	.	TRBJ2-3	CASSLGEPDTQYF	TGCGCCAGCAGCTTAGGGGAGCCAGATACGCAGTATTTT
TRBV18	.	.	TRBJ2-1	CASSPPPSAEQFF	TGTGCCAGCTCACCCCCCCCTTCGGCGGAGCAGTTCTTC
TRBV7-6	.	.	TRBJ2-5	CASSQALETQYF	TGTGCCAGCAGCCAAGCGCTAGAGACCCAGTACTTC
TRBV2	few	.	TRBJ1-2	CASSEKSSGYTF	TGTGCCAGCAGTGAAAAGTCGTCTGGCTACACCTTC
TRBV19	few	TRBD1	TRBJ2-2	CASSPGQFFGELFF	TGTGCCAGTAGTCCGGGACAGTTCTTTGGGGAGCTGTTTTTT
TRBV5-6	many	.	TRBJ2-7	CASSPTGTGEQYF	TGTGCCAGCAGCCCTACAGGGACGGGGGAGCAGTACTTC
TRBV6-2/TRBV6-3	.	.	TRBJ1-5	CASSYSQPQHF	TGTGCCAGCAGTTACTCTCAGCCCCAGCATTTT
TRBV5-1	few	.	TRBJ2-2	CASSLGQTSTGELFF	TGCGCCAGCAGCTTGGGACAGACGAGCACCGGGGAGCTGTTTTTT
TRBV7-2	.	.	TRBJ1-1	CASSPQGFTEAFF	TGTGCCAGCAGCCCACAGGGTTTCACTGAAGCTTTCTTT
TRBV7-6	many	.	TRBJ2-1	CASSLWERYNEQFF	TGTGCCAGCAGCTTATGGGAACGTTACAATGAGCAGTTCTTC
TRBV20-1	few	TRBD2	TRBJ2-7	CSASGGLAGYEQYF	TGCAGTGCTAGTGGGGGCCTAGCGGGCTACGAGCAGTACTTC
TRBV19	few	.	TRBJ2-7	CASSNSGRQYF	TGTGCCAGTAGTAATTCGGGAAGGCAGTACTTC
TRBV4-2	few	TRBD2	TRBJ2-7	CASSQARGASGGDEQYF	TGTGCCAGCAGCCAAGCCCGGGGGGCTAGCGGGGGTGACGAGCAGTACTTC
TRBV7-9	many	.	TRBJ1-1	CASSSRAANTEAFF	TGTGCCAGCAGCTCCCGTGCGGCGAACACTGAAGCTTTCTTT
TRBV5-5	.	TRBD2	TRBJ2-5	CASSLALAGEETQYF	TGTGCCAGCAGCTTGGCACTAGCGGGGGAAGAGACCCAGTACTTC
TRBV5-1	few	.	TRBJ2-2	CASSLSFPNANTGELFF	TGCGCCAGCAGCTTGTCGTTCCCGAACGCGAACACCGGGGAGCTGTTTTTT
TRBV6-1	many	TRBD2	TRBJ2-1	CASRLLAGGRSEQFF	TGTGCCAGCAGGTTACTAGCGGGGGGGCGTAGTGAGCAGTTCTTC
TRBV6-6	few	.	TRBJ2-7	CASSYLAGSYEQYF	TGTGCCAGCAGTTATTTGGCCGGATCCTACGAGCAGTACTTC
TRBV5-4	once	.	TRBJ1-6	CASSLDSQSSYNSPLHF	TGTGCCAGCAGCTTGGACTCTCAGAGCTCCTATAATTCACCCCTCCACTTT
TRBV27	.	.	TRBJ2-7	CASRAWGGRKYEQYF	TGTGCCAGCAGGGCCTGGGGTGGCAGAAAGTACGAGCAGTACTTC
TRBV10-1	.	TRBD2	TRBJ2-3	CASSDLAGGQDTQYF	TGCGCCAGCAGTGATCTAGCGGGGGGGCAAGATACGCAGTATTTT
TRBV12-3/TRBV12-4	many	.	TRBJ1-1	CASSLRLTEAFF	TGTGCCAGCAGTTTGCGCCTGACTGAAGCTTTCTTT
TRBV3-1	few	.	TRBJ2-1	CASSTGTAKQFF	TGTGCCAGCAGCACCGGGACGGCCAAGCAGTTCTTC
TRBV7-2	.	.	TRBJ1-2	CASSPGRDYGYTF	TGTGCCAGCTCTCCCGGGCGGGACTATGGCTACACCTTC
TRBV5-1	.	.	TRBJ1-1	CASSWDRGSEAFF	TGCGCCAGCAGCTGGGACCGAGGGTCTGAAGCTTTCTTT
TRBV10-3	many	.	TRBJ2-1	CAISGGDYNEQFF	TGTGCCATCAGTGGAGGGGATTACAATGAGCAGTTCTTC
TRBV6-2/TRBV6-3	.	TRBD1	TRBJ1-5	CASSGQAQYSNQPQHF	TGTGCCAGCAGCGGACAGGCTCAATATAGCAATCAGCCCCAGCATTTT
TRBV6-2/TRBV6-3	many	.	TRBJ2-1	CASSYYGGNEQFF	TGTGCCAGCAGTTACTACGGCGGGAATGAGCAGTTCTTC
TRBV5-1	few	TRBD2	TRBJ2-3	CASSLVVAGDLTDTQYF	TGCGCCAGCAGCTTGGTAGTAGCGGGGGACCTCACAGATACGCAGTATTTT
TRBV18	few	.	TRBJ2-7	CASSPARDYEQYF	TGTGCCAGCTCACCAGCCAGGGACTACGAGCAGTACTTC